A single sample gave rise to the 32 T cell receptor beta chains below, sequenced in a study of early T cells in non-severe SARS-CoV-2 infection. TCRdb reprocessed the 5' RACE reads with MiXCR, giving one entry per CDR3 protein. The data show around 33,000 distinct CDR3 sequences, about 4.6% seen once. The specimen sequenced was whole blood. Receptors originate from an adult who was a healthcare worker with PCR-confirmed SARS-CoV-2 infection or an uninfected control (not recorded which).

The sample holds many counts of this clonotype. The chain combines TRBV2 with TRBJ1-4; D remains unclear. This CDR3 region has 14 residues. Trimming removed 1 base at V and 6 bases at J, with 9 bases between. The germline gives CDR1 SNHLY, CDR2 FYNNEI. The CDR3 DNA reads TGTGCCAGCAGTGAAGACCAGCTCGATGAAAAACTGTTTTTT. Translating gives CASSEDQLDEKLFF.

The V gene is TRBV14, the J gene TRBJ1-6; TRBD1 matches at 7 bases. This CDR3 has 16 amino acids. Germline V lookup: CDR1 SGHDN, CDR2 FVKESK. Germline trimming cut 3 bases from V and 5 bases from J; bases unmatched to any gene: 7. CDR3 region: CASSHRDRSNNSPLHF. The CDR3 coding sequence is TGTGCCAGCAGCCACCGGGACAGAAGTAATAATTCACCCCTCCACTTT. The full variable domain, rest sourced from reference TRBV14 and TRBJ1-6, is EAGVTQFPSHSVIEKGQTVTLRCDPISGHDNLYWYRRVMGKEIKFLLHFVKESKQDESGMPNNRFLAERTGGTYSTLKVQPAELEDSGVYFCASSHRDRSNNSPLHFGNGTRLTVT.

This clonotype was seen many times. The V call is TRBV28, the J call TRBJ2-4; D is perhaps TRBD1 (6 bases). The CDR3 covers 12 residues. Germline V gene lookup returns CDR1 MDHEN and CDR2 SYDVKM. V lost 6 bases to trimming and J lost 10 bases, with 13 bases between them. The CDR3 protein is CASSPRRGIQYF. Here the CDR3 DNA reads TGTGCCAGCAGCCCCCGTAGGGGGATTCAGTACTTC.

The J gene is TRBJ1-2, the V gene TRBV5-1, with 8 bases aligning to TRBD1. V was pared by 3 bases and J by 4 bases, with 8 bases of the junction left unmatched. The CDR3 loop spans 15 amino acids. Per the germline V gene, CDR1 is SGHRS and CDR2 is YFSETQ. CDR3 region: CASSWGSGTGYGYTF. The CDR3 region has the DNA TGCGCCAGCAGCTGGGGGTCCGGGACAGGCTATGGCTACACCTTC. The complete variable domain, with remaining parts taken from reference TRBV5-1 and TRBJ1-2, reads KAGVTQTPRYLIKTRGQQVTLSCSPISGHRSVSWYQQTPGQGLQFLFEYFSETQRNKGNFPGRFSGRQFSNSRSEMNVSTLELGDSALYLCASSWGSGTGYGYTFGSGTRLTVV.

In this sample, this clonotype turned up many times. The chain is built from TRBV7-3 and TRBJ2-7, with 13 bases identical to TRBD2. The germline CDR1 and CDR2 sequences are SGHTA and FQGTGA. J gave up 4 bases and V 4 bases, and 4 bases lay outside the gene matches. This CDR3 contains 15 residues. The CDR3 loop is CASSSWTSGSYEQYF. The CDR3 nucleotides read TGTGCCAGCAGCTCTTGGACTAGCGGGAGTTACGAGCAGTACTTC.

This clonotype is medium-sized within its sample. The V call is TRBV10-1, the J call TRBJ2-2; D might be TRBD1 (6 bases). CDR1 is WNHNN and CDR2 is SYGVQD in the germline V gene (reference sequence). The CDR3 has 12 residues. Trimming left V 2 bases short and J 13 bases short, with 11 bases between. CDR3 sequence reads: CASSEAGARLFF. CDR3 nucleotides: TGCGCCAGCAGTGAGGCAGGGGCTAGGCTGTTTTTT.

This clonotype showed up many times. The junction departs from the called germline gene at one end, perhaps through a read error. This chain links TRBV20-1 with TRBJ2-5; weak D call: TRBD2 (6 bases). CDR1 and CDR2 (germline): DFQATT, SNEGSKA (reference sequence). The CDR3 extends over 14 amino acids. The CDR3 DNA sequence: TGCAGTGCTCGAGAGATGGGACTTCGAGAGACCCAGTACTTC. This encodes CSAREMGLRETQYF.

This clonotype showed up many times. This sequence joins TRBV9 and TRBJ2-1; D is possibly TRBD2 (5 bases). Germline V CDR1 and CDR2: SGDLS, YYNGEE. This CDR3 contains 15 residues. Trimming shortened V by 0 bases and J by 0 bases, and 7 bases separated the two germline ends. CDR3 bases: TGTGCCAGCAGCGTAGTTGGGAGCTCCTACAATGAGCAGTTCTTC. It translates to CASSVVGSSYNEQFF.

This clonotype has at least ten counts. J is TRBJ2-3 and V is TRBV9, with D tentatively TRBD2 (5 bases). Germline V gives CDR1 SGDLS, CDR2 YYNGEE. The V gene lost 0 bases and the J gene lost 0 bases, with 5 bases spanning the gap. CDR3 length: 14 amino acids. Here the CDR3 reads CASSVGTSTDTQYF. The CDR3 DNA reads TGTGCCAGCAGCGTAGGGACTAGCACAGATACGCAGTATTTT.

This clonotype was counted ten times or more. The rearrangement links TRBV29-1 to TRBJ2-5; D is undetermined. The CDR3 length is 12 residues. V dropped 4 bases and J dropped 2 bases, with 8 bases sitting between them. From germline, CDR1 is SQVTM and CDR2 ANQGSEA. In nucleotides, the CDR3 is TGCAGCGTTGCAAGGAAACAAGAGACCCAGTACTTC. It yields the protein CSVARKQETQYF.

This clonotype was recorded at least ten times. The J gene is TRBJ2-1, the V gene TRBV3-1; 9 bases map to TRBD2. This CDR3 is built from 16 residues. The ends lost 1 base at V and 9 bases at J; junction bases unmatched: 10. Germline-derived CDR1 and CDR2 are LGHDT and YNNKEL (reference sequence). The CDR3 loop is CASSQVGGRARSEQFF. The CDR3 nucleotides read TGTGCCAGCAGCCAAGTAGGCGGGAGGGCCCGTAGTGAGCAGTTCTTC.

The table lists this clonotype with many counts. The chain has TRBV28 and TRBJ2-7; the D is unclear. Germline V CDR1 and CDR2: MDHEN, SYDVKM. The germline V and J ends were trimmed by 4 bases and 0 bases, with 4 bases remaining between them. The CDR3 sequence is 12 residues long. CDR3 amino acids: CASSSASYEQYF. The CDR3 DNA reads TGTGCCAGCAGTTCAGCCTCCTACGAGCAGTACTTC.

This clonotype was seen at least ten times. The J gene is TRBJ2-7, the V gene TRBV5-1, with 7 bases fitting TRBD2. There are 15 residues in the CDR3. Germline loops: CDR1 SGHRS, CDR2 YFSETQ. After removal of 9 bases from V and 2 bases from J, the junction contained 14 bases not matched to a gene. DNA of the CDR3: TGCGCCACCTCCCAGGGTAGCGGGTTAACCTACGAGCAGTACTTC. It yields the protein CATSQGSGLTYEQYF.

This clonotype was counted ten times or more. This chain connects TRBV6-2 or TRBV6-3 to TRBJ2-7; TRBD1 agrees at 11 bases. The CDR3 extends over 17 amino acids. J gave up 5 bases and V 1 base, and 10 bases lay outside the gene matches. CDR1 is MNHEY and CDR2 is SVGEGT in the germline V gene. CDR3 coding DNA: TGTGCCAGCAGTTACTTTGCCGGGACAGGGGGGTTTGACGAGCAGTACTTC. Its translation: CASSYFAGTGGFDEQYF.

Notes on this clonotype: One base away lies a much larger clone, so this may be a sequencing read error. The chain's CDR3 is CSGKGSSGWGNNEQFF. The CDR3 DNA follows: TGCAGTGGTAAGGGAAGTAGCGGGTGGGGCAACAATGAGCAGTTCTTC. The J gene is TRBJ2-1, the V gene TRBV20-1; the match to TRBD2 covers 7 bases. The trim removed 7 bases at V and 5 bases at J, leaving 17 bases unmatched. Germline assignment: CDR1 DFQATT and CDR2 SNEGSKA (reference sequence). The CDR3 loop spans 16 amino acids.

This clonotype was detected ten times or more. V is TRBV6-2 or TRBV6-3 and J is TRBJ2-3, with 10 bases fitting TRBD2. The CDR3 is 19 amino acids. CDR1 is MNHEY and CDR2 is SVGEGT in the germline V gene. J lost 5 bases, V lost 0 bases, and 14 bases had no gene match. This CDR3 is CASSYSTSPSGSSEDTQYF. DNA of the CDR3: TGTGCCAGCAGTTACTCGACCTCTCCTAGCGGGAGTTCTGAAGATACGCAGTATTTT.

This clonotype showed up many times. The chain employs TRBV11-2 and TRBJ2-6; 8 nucleotides line up with TRBD1. The CDR3 has 17 residues. The germline gives CDR1 SGHAT, CDR2 FQNNGV. J gave up 1 base and V 4 bases, and 6 bases lay outside the gene matches. DNA of the CDR3: TGTGCCAGCAGCTCCTCAGGGGGCGGATCTGGGGCCAACGTCCTGACTTTC. It translates to CASSSSGGGSGANVLTF.

This clonotype has at least ten counts. This chain connects TRBV5-8 to TRBJ2-2; D is perhaps TRBD1 (5 bases). CDR3 length equals 14 residues. Between the trimmed V and J ends, which lost 0 bases and 6 bases, there was a span of 9 bases. Germline CDR1 is SGHTS and CDR2 is YDEGEE. This CDR3 is CASSLEIGAGELFF. For the CDR3, the DNA is TGTGCCAGCAGCTTGGAAATAGGGGCCGGGGAGCTGTTTTTT. Filled out from reference TRBV5-8 and TRBJ2-2, the complete variable domain reads EAGVTQSPTHLIKTRGQQATLRCSPISGHTSVYWYQQALGLGLQFLLWYDEGEERNRGNFPPRFSGRQFPNYSSELNVNALELEDSALYLCASSLEIGAGELFFGEGSRLTVL.

This clonotype appeared many times. The chain recombines TRBV4-2 with TRBJ1-6; tentatively, D is TRBD1 (5 bases). The CDR3 has 15 residues. From germline, CDR1 is LGHNA and CDR2 YNFKEQ. V shed 0 bases and J shed 10 bases, with 13 bases lying between them. CDR3 coding DNA: TGTGCCAGCAGCCAAGATGGGGGAGGCGGGTCACCCCTCCACTTT. It specifies CASSQDGGGGSPLHF.

There are many counts of this clonotype. The CDR3 nucleotides are TGTGCCAGCTCCGGGACAGGGGGTTACGAGCAGTACTTC. Encoded protein: CASSGTGGYEQYF. The gene calls are TRBV27 and TRBJ2-7; TRBD1 matches 11 bases. J was trimmed by 4 bases and V by 8 bases; bases with no gene match: 4. Germline V CDR1 and CDR2: MNHEY, SMNVEV (reference sequence). The CDR3 is made up of 13 amino acids.

This clonotype came up a few times. The V call is TRBV12-3 or TRBV12-4, the J call TRBJ1-4; D not resolved. The CDR3 loop spans 15 amino acids. The V end was cut by 6 bases, the J end by 0 bases, with 11 bases between. CDR3 nucleotides: TGTGCCAGCAGCAAAGACGGAACAACTAATGAAAAACTGTTTTTT. Its protein is CASSKDGTTNEKLFF.

This clonotype appeared many times. This chain links TRBV7-2 with TRBJ1-1, with TRBD1 matching over 8 bases. CDR1 SGHTA and CDR2 FQGNSA come from the germline V gene. V shed 2 bases, J shed 5 bases, and the junction held 4 bases outside the gene matches. The CDR3 consists of 14 residues. The CDR3 loop is CASSLQGARTEAFF. DNA of the CDR3: TGTGCCAGCAGCTTACAGGGGGCGAGAACTGAAGCTTTCTTT. The entire variable domain, with the rest obtained from reference TRBV7-2 and TRBJ1-1, is as follows: GAGVSQSPSNKVTEKGKDVELRCDPISGHTALYWYRQSLGQGLEFLIYFQGNSAPDKSGLPSDRFSAERTGGSVSTLTIQRTQQEDSAVYLCASSLQGARTEAFFGQGTRLTVV.

This clonotype was counted only a few times. The chain is built from TRBV5-4 and TRBJ1-1; weak D call: TRBD1 (5 bases). Between the trimmed V and J ends, which lost 4 bases and 4 bases, there was a span of 8 bases. CDR3 length: 12 residues. Germline CDR1 and CDR2: SGHNT and YYREEE (reference sequence). The CDR3 protein is CASSGDPTEAFF. CDR3 DNA: TGTGCCAGCAGCGGGGACCCCACTGAAGCTTTCTTT.

The table lists this clonotype with many counts. The chain links TRBV30 to TRBJ1-5; D remains ambiguous. Trimming pared 6 bases from V and 5 bases from J, leaving 20 bases between. The CDR3 extends over 15 amino acids. Germline lookup yields CDR1 GTSNPN and CDR2 SVGIG (reference sequence). As DNA, the CDR3 is TGTGCCTGCAAAAGGGCTTCGGGAGTTGATCAGCCCCAGCATTTT. This gives the protein CACKRASGVDQPQHF.

This clonotype has ten or more counts. The chain carries TRBV5-1 and TRBJ2-1, with D possibly being TRBD1 (6 bases). The CDR3 has 15 amino acids. CDR1 is SGHRS, CDR2 YFSETQ, per germline. The V end was cut by 3 bases, the J end by 1 base, with 11 bases between. Written as DNA, the CDR3 is TGCGCCAGCAGCTCCGGACAGAATTCCTACAATGAGCAGTTCTTC. Its protein is CASSSGQNSYNEQFF.

This rearrangement joins TRBV27 to TRBJ2-7; D is ambiguous. The germline CDR1 and CDR2 sequences are MNHEY and SMNVEV (reference sequence). The CDR3 extends over 11 amino acids. V lost 10 bases and J lost 4, with 11 bases in between. The CDR3 protein is CATLVGYEQYF. The CDR3 nucleotides are TGTGCCACCTTAGTCGGATACGAGCAGTACTTC.

This clonotype was recorded at least ten times. The rearrangement links TRBV30 to TRBJ2-3; D ambiguous. Trimming removed 1 base from V and 0 bases from J, with 5 bases in between. This CDR3 is built from 13 residues. Germline V gene data show CDR1 as GTSNPN and CDR2 as SVGIG (reference sequence). CDR3 region: CAWSGISTDTQYF. Here the CDR3 DNA reads TGTGCCTGGAGTGGGATTAGCACAGATACGCAGTATTTT.

This clonotype has more than one count but fewer than ten. This sequence joins TRBV5-4 and TRBJ2-3; 7 nucleotides align to TRBD1. Germline trimming cut 4 bases from V and 4 bases from J; bases unmatched to any gene: 12. Germline-derived CDR1 and CDR2 are SGHNT and YYREEE (reference sequence). This CDR3 region has 16 residues. The CDR3 sequence: CASSPMTGTFPDTQYF. CDR3 nucleotides: TGTGCCAGCAGCCCTATGACAGGGACATTCCCAGATACGCAGTATTTT.

The V call is TRBV11-3, the J call TRBJ2-3; possibly TRBD2 for D (7 bases). Trimming pared 5 bases from V and 7 bases from J, leaving 22 bases between. Per germline, CDR1 SGHNT and CDR2 YENEEA. The CDR3 runs 16 residues. This CDR3 is CASSPGGGSTPNTQYF. Here the CDR3 DNA reads TGTGCCAGCAGCCCGGGGGGCGGGAGTACCCCCAATACGCAGTATTTT.

This clonotype came up a few times. The chain uses TRBV6-1 and TRBJ2-1; 8 bases are a match to TRBD2. The CDR3 has 13 residues. Germline V gives CDR1 MNHNS, CDR2 SASEGT. Trimming took 10 bases from V and 3 from J; bases not matched to a gene: 5. In DNA form, the CDR3 reads TGTGCCACCCGGACTAGCAGCTACAATGAGCAGTTCTTC. Translated: CATRTSSYNEQFF.

There are many counts of this clonotype. The chain joins TRBV2 to TRBJ1-6; TRBD1 aligns across 11 bases. Germline V gives CDR1 SNHLY, CDR2 FYNNEI. The ends lost 11 bases at V and 9 bases at J; junction bases unmatched: 3. The CDR3 covers 12 residues. CDR3 DNA sequence: TGTGCCGGACAGGGGGCCGGTTCACCCCTCCACTTT. It specifies CAGQGAGSPLHF.

This clonotype was observed at least ten times. The genes are TRBV10-3 and TRBJ2-3; 12 bases match TRBD2. The V gene's germline CDR1 is ENHRY and CDR2 SYGVKD. The ends lost 2 bases at V and 0 bases at J; junction bases unmatched: 0. The CDR3 sequence is 16 residues long. In nucleotides, the CDR3 is TGTGCCATCAGTGAGGGACTAGCGGGGAGCACAGATACGCAGTATTTT. Translated, it gives CAISEGLAGSTDTQYF.